This TCR beta chain is from a study of Graves' ophthalmopathy and Graves' hyperthyroidism. General observations from the study: Detected in blood as well were most expanded thyroid clonotypes with frequency above 0.001.

Transcripts of RNA were the source for amplifying TCR beta CDR3 regions. In the first round, RT-PCR was carried out with HTBI primers, and a multiplex PCR formed the second round. Via MiXCR, TCRdb re-called the multiplex PCR reads, giving one row per CDR3 protein. This table holds about 160,000 distinct CDR3 sequences, 30% to 45% found once. The CDR3 has 13 amino acids. The ends were cut back, 8 bases at V and 11 bases at J, with 21 bases in the middle. Disease in donors with ophthalmopathy had moderate-to-severe activity, CAS ≥3, NOSPECS ≥4 and under 3 months' duration. To note about this clonotype: What it binds is unknown.

Input material: peripheral blood. The source is a woman between 40 and 50 years old with Graves' ophthalmopathy. The gene calls are TRBV12-3 or TRBV12-4 and TRBJ1-1, with a possible D match to TRBD1 (5 bases). The CDR3 loop reads CASRPSPRGAAFF. The CDR3 DNA follows: TGTGCCAGCCGACCCTCACCTAGGGGCGCGGCTTTCTTT.